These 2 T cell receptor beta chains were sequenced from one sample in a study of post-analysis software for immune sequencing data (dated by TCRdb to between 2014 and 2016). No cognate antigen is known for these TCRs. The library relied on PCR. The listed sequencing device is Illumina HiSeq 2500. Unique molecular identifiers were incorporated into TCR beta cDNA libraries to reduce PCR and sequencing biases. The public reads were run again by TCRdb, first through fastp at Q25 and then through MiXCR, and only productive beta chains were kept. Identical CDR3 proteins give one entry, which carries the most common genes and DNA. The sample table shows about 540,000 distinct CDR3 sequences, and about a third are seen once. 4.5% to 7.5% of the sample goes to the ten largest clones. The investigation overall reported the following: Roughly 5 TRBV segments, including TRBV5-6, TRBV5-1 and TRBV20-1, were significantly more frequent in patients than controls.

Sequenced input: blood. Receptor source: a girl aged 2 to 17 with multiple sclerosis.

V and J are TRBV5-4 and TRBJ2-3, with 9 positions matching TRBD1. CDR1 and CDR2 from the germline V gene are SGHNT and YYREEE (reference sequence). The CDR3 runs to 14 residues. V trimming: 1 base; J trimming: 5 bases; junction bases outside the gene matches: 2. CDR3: CASSLRDREDTQYF. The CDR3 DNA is TGTGCCAGCAGCTTGCGGGACAGGGAAGATACGCAGTATTTT.

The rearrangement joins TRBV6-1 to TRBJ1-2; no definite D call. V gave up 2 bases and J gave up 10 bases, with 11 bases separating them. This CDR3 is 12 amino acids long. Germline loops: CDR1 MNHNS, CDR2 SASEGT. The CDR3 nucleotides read TGTGCCAGCAGTGAACGTGGGAGCTACTACACCTTC. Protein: CASSERGSYYTF.